The entry below describes one T cell receptor (beta chain). Its antigen remains unidentified. Qualities for individual bases were not recorded, and no much larger clone is one base off. The sample's time point, from its label and the paper: about 28 days (+/-7) after the second vaccine dose. AZD1222 recipients with second doses at about 4 weeks or about 12 weeks were pooled, because spike-specific TCR depth and breadth did not differ between schedules. The vaccinee samples were drawn from two UK trials, COV001 and COV002, one of which was a single-blind randomized controlled phase 2/3 trial testing AZD1222 (ChAdOx1 nCoV-19) in healthy adults. Trial participant PBMC samples were collected at day 0 and day 28 after the second dose for TCRbeta chain sequencing. The data are from a study of T cell responses to AZD1222 COVID-19 vaccine (dated by TCRdb to the early 2020s). As for the study more broadly: A total of approximately 240 trial participants underwent TCR sequencing, of whom some 210 received two doses of AZD1222 and about 25 received two doses of the MenACWY control vaccine. Trial participants were enrolled into age subgroups of 18-55, 56-69 and 70-plus years, which contained 148, 28 and 57 TCR-sequenced participants, respectively. Paper-wide results and their limitations: Conclusions about previously exposed vaccinees were limited because only 6 or 7 AZD1222 recipients were SARS-CoV-2 seropositive at baseline. Nearly half of unique spike-specific TCRs reportedly recognized epitopes outside regions mutated in the B.1.351 and B.1.1.7 variants. The 56-69-year group was small, and its depth increase did not reach significance, likely because of low power. CD4 TCRs associated with the vaccine covered the entire spike protein, and the dominant responses were in regions 160-218 and 743-854. Participants were mostly white British, with more females than males. The authors suggested clonal diversity may have been underestimated. Spike-specific TCR breadth and depth rose significantly after two AZD1222 doses compared with day 0 and with MenACWY recipients. Because no day 14 peak-response samples were available, the repertoires could be characterized only after the peak T cell response.

The CDR3 regions of human TCRbeta chains were analyzed by immunosequencing. Concerning the study's data processing: Repertoire TCRs were matched against a reference library of SARS-CoV-2-specific TCRs generated with the MIRA antigen-specificity platform. Breadth was defined as the fraction of unique TCRs that were SARS-CoV-2-associated, and depth was defined as the fraction of total T cells that were SARS-CoV-2-associated. Each spike-specific TCR was assigned to its reactive spike region and to a CD4 or CD8 class using the MIRA data. Log10-transformed breadth and depth values were compared by one-way ANOVA with Sidak's multiple comparisons tests. In its TCRdb copy, this immuneACCESS table keeps in-frame sequences only and misses some clones. Where compared with another copy, unresolved V genes explain less than half of these, and the others have no known cause. The V and J calls and the clone size are those of that table, but D and trimming were determined from the DNA. The table for this sample lists about 140,000 clones; about 86% of them were counted only once. Over 4.5% of the sample is in the top ten clones.

The CDR3 runs 12 residues from the cysteine to the phenylalanine. Just the 36-base CDR3 DNA is kept, in frame starting at base 1. CDR1 SQVTM and CDR2 ANQGSEA are derived from the germline V gene. This chain joins TRBV29-1 to TRBJ1-1; possibly the D gene is TRBD1, per 6 matching bases. Sequencing used peripheral blood, obtained 28 days after the second AZD1222 dose. The clonotype originates from an adult who received the AZD1222 COVID-19 vaccine. The DNA sequence is given as TGCAGTTGGGGGGCCTTGGACACTGAAGCTTTCTTT. This encodes CSWGALDTEAFF.